This T cell receptor beta chain was sequenced in a study of blood T cells in healthy people across ages. The V and J ends lost 0 bases and 6 bases, in that order; junction bases with no gene match: 2. Germline CDR1 is SGHTA and CDR2 is FQGNSA. The CDR3 is made up of 14 amino acids. With a J-beta primer mix and a sample-barcoded 5' primer, a second PCR ran roughly 6 to 12 cycles. TCRdb passed the 5' RACE reads through MiXCR, listing each CDR3 protein once. The top ten hold roughly 24% of the sample, which has 1.8 million or so distinct CDR3 sequences, 39% seen once. The source of this sequence is a human donor in good health. The V gene is TRBV7-2, the J gene TRBJ1-5; 7 bases line up with TRBD1. Sequences were obtained from blood. CDR3 in DNA: TGTGCCAGCAGCTTAGCGGGGGACAGTCAGCCCCAGCATTTT. Residues: CASSLAGDSQPQHF.